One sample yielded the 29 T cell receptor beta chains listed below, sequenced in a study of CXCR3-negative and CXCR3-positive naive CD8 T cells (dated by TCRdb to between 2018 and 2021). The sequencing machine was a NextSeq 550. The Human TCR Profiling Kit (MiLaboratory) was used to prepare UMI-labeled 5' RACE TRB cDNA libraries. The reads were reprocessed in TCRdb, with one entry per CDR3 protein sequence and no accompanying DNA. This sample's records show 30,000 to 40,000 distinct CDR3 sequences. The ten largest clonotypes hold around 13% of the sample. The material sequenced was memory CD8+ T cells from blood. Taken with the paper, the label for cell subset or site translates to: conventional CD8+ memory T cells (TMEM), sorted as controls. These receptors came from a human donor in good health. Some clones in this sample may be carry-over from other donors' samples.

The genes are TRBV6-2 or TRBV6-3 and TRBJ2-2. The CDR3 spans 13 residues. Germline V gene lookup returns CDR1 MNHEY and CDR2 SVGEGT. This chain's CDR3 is CASSYGGAGELFF.

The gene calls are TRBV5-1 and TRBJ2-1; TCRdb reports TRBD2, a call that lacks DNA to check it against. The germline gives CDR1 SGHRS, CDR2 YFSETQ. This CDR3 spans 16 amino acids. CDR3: CASSLTSGRENNEQFF.

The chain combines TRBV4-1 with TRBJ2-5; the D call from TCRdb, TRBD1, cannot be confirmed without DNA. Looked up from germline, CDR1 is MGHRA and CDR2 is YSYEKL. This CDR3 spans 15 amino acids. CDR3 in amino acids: CASSREGTGEETQYF.

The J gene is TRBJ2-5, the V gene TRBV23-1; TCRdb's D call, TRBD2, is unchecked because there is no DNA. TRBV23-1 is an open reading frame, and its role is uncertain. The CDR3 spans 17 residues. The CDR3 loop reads CASRGTSGIGRGETQYF.

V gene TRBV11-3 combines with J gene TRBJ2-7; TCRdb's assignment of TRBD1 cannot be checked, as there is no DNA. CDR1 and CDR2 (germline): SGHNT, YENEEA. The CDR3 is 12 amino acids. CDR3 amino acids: CASSLGPAEQYF.

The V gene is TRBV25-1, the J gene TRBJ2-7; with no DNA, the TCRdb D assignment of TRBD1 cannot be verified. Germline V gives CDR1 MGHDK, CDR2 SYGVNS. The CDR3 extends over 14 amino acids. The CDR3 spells CASMGGVLDYEQYF.

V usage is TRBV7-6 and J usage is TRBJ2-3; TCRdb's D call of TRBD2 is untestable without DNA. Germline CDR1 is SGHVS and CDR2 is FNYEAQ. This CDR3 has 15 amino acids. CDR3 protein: CASSREATWTDTQYF.

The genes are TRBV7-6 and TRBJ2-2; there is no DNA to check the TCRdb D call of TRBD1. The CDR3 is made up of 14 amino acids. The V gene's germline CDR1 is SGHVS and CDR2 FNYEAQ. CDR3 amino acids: CASSLGGYIGELFF.

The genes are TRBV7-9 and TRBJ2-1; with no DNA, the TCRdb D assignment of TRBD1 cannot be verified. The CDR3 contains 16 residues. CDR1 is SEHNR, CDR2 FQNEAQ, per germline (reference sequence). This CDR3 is CASSLTRGSSYNEQFF.

The CDR3 is CSAAGTGHVGTEAFF. V usage is TRBV20-1 and J usage is TRBJ1-1; TCRdb returns TRBD1, unconfirmable since there is no DNA. The germline V gene encodes CDR1 DFQATT and CDR2 SNEGSKA (reference sequence). CDR3 length equals 15 residues.

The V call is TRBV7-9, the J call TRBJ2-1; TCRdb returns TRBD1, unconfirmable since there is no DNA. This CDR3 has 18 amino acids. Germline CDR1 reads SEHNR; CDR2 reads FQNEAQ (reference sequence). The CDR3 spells CASSSTREPGQNYNEQFF.

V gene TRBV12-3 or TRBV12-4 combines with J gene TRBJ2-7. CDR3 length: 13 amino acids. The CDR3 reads CASLRPGLSEPYF.

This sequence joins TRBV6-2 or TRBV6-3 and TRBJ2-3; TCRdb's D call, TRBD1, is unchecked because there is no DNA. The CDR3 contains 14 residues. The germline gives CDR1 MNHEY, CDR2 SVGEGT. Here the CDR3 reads CASTPGGATDTQYF.

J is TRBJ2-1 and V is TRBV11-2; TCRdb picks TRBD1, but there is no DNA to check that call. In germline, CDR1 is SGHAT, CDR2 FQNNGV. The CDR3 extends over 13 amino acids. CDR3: CASSFKGPDEQFF.

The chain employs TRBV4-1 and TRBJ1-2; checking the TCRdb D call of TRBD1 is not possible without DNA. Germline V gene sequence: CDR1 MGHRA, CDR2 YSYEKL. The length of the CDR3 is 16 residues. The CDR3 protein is CASSQDRSPLNYGYTF.

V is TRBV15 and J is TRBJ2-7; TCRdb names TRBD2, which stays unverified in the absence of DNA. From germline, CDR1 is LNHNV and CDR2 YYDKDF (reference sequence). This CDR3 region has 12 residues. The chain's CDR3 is CATRRDSGEQYF.

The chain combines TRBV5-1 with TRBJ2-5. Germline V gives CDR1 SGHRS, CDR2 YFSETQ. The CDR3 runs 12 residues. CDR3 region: CASSLNQETQYF.

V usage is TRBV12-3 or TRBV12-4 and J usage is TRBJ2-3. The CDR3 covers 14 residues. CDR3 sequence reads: CASRGKLATDTQYF.

The CDR3 loop reads CASSAIPRDSFNEQYF. The chain employs TRBV21-1 and TRBJ2-7; TCRdb picks TRBD2, but there is no DNA to check that call. TRBV21-1 constitutes a pseudogene. CDR3 length equals 16 residues.

CDR3 sequence: CASSWGRASSDEQFF. The chain couples TRBV2 to TRBJ2-1; TCRdb's assignment of TRBD1 cannot be checked, as there is no DNA. Germline CDR1 SNHLY, CDR2 FYNNEI. The CDR3 contains 15 residues.

CDR3 loop: CASSSDRGFSNQPQHF. The chain has TRBV12-3 or TRBV12-4 and TRBJ1-5; the TCRdb D gene call, TRBD1, has no DNA to confirm it. CDR3 length equals 16 residues.

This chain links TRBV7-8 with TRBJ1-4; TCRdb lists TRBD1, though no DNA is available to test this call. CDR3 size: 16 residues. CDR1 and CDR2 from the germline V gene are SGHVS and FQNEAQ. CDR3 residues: CASSVGTGGPNEKLFF.

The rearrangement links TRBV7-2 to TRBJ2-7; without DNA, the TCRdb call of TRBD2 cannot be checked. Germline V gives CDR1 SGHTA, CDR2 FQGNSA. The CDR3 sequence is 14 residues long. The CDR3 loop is CASSLGLAAGEQYF. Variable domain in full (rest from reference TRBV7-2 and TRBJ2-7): GAGVSQSPSNKVTEKGKDVELRCDPISGHTALYWYRQSLGQGLEFLIYFQGNSAPDKSGLPSDRFSAERTGGSVSTLTIQRTQQEDSAVYLCASSLGLAAGEQYFGPGTRLTVT.

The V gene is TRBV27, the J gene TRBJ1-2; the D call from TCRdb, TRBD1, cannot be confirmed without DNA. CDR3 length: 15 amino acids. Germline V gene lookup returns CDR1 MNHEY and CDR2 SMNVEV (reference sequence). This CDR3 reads CASSLRQGASYGYTF.

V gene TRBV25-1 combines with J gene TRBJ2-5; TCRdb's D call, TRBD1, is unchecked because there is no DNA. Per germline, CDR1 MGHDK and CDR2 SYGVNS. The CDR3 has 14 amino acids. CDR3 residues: CASSEDRGEETQYF.

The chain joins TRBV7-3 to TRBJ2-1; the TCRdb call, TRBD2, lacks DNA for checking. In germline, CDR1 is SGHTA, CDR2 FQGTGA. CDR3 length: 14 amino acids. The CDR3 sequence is CASSLVAGVGEQFF.

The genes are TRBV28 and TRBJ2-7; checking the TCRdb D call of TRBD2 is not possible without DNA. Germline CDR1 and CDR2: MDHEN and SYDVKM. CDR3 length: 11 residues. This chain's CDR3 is CASSVGPEQYF.

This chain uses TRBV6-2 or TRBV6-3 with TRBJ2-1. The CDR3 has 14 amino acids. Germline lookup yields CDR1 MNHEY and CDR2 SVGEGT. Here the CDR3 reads CASTTGSSYNEQFF.

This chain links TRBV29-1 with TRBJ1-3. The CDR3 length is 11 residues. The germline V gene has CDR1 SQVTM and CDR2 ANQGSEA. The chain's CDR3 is CSAETGNTIYF. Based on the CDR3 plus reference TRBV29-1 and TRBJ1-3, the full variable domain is SAVISQKPSRDICQRGTSLTIQCQVDSQVTMMFWYRQQPGQSLTLIATANQGSEATYESGFVIDKFPISRPNLTFSTLTVSNMSPEDSSIYLCSAETGNTIYFGEGSWLTVV.